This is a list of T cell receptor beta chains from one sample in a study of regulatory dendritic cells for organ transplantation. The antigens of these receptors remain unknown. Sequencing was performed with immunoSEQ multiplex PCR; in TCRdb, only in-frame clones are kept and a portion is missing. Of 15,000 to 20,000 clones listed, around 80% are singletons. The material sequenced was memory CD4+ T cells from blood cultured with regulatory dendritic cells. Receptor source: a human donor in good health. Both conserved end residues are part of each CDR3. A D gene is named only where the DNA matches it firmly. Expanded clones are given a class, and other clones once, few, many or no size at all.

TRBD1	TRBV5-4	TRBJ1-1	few	TGTGCCAGCAGCTCTTCAAGGGGGCAGACTGAAGCTTTCTTT	CASSSSRGQTEAFF
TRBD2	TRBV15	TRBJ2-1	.	TGTGCCACCAGCAGAGATCGCCAAGCGGGATCTACCAATGAGCAGTTCTTC	CATSRDRQAGSTNEQFF
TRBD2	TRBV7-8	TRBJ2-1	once	TGTGCCAGCAGCTTAGCGGGGGTAGCGGGAGGCCGGGAGCAGTTCTTC	CASSLAGVAGGREQFF
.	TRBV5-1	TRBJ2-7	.	TGCGCCAGCAGCTTGGTAGTACAGCCCTACGAGCAGTACTTC	CASSLVVQPYEQYF
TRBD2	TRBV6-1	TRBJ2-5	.	TGTGCCAGCAGTGCCGGGGGGGCGAGGGAGACCCAGTACTTC	CASSAGGARETQYF
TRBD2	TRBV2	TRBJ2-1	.	TGTGCCAGCAGCGGGGGGGAACTCTACAATGAGCAGTTCTTC	CASSGGELYNEQFF
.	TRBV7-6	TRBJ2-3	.	TGTGCCAGCAGCCCATATTATGGTACAGATACGCAGTATTTT	CASSPYYGTDTQYF
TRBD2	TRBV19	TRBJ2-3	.	TGTGCCAGTAGTACCGGGACTAGCGGAAGCACAGATACGCAGTATTTT	CASSTGTSGSTDTQYF
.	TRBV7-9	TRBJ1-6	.	TGTGCCAGCAGCTCGACAGCTTCAGGCTCACCCCTCCACTTT	CASSSTASGSPLHF
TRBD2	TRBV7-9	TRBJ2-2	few	TGTGCCAGCAGCTTGACTAGCGGGAGTACTGCCGGGGAGCTGTTTTTT	CASSLTSGSTAGELFF
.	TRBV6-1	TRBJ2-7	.	TGTGCCAGCAGCCTCAGAGGGGACAATTCCTACGAGCAGTACTTC	CASSLRGDNSYEQYF
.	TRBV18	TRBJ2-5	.	TGTGCCAGCTCACCAGGACGGATCCAAGAGACCCAGTACTTC	CASSPGRIQETQYF
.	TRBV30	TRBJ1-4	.	TGTGCCTGGAATCGGGGGGCTGAAAAACTGTTTTTT	CAWNRGAEKLFF
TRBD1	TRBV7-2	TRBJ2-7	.	TGTGCCAGCAGCCCTGACTGGACAGGAAAAACCTACGAGCAGTACTTC	CASSPDWTGKTYEQYF
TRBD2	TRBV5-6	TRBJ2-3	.	TGTGCCAGCAGCTTACCCCTAGCGGGCCCCACAGATACGCAGTATTTT	CASSLPLAGPTDTQYF
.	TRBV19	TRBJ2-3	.	TGTGCCTCAGGGGATACGCAGTATTTT	CASGDTQYF
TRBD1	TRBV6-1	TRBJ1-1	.	TGTGCCAGCAGTTTTATAGGGGGCCCCACTGAAGCTTTCTTT	CASSFIGGPTEAFF
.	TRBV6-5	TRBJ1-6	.	TGTGCCAGCAGTATCAGGGCCCACCCGGGGTCACCCCTCCACTTT	CASSIRAHPGSPLHF
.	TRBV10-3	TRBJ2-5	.	TGTGCCATCAGTGAGTCGGCAGTTGAACAAGAGACCCAGTACTTC	CAISESAVEQETQYF